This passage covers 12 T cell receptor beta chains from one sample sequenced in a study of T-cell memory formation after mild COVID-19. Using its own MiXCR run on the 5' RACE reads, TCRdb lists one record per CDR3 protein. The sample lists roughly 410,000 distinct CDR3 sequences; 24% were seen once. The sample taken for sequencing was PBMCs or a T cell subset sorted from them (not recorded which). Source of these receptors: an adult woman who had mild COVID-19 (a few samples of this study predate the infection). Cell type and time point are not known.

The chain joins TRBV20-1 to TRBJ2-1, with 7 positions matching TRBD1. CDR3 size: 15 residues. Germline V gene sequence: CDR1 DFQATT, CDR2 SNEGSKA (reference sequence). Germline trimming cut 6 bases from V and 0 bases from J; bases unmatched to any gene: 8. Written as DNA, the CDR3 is TGCAGTGCGGCAGGGGGTTTGAGCTCCTACAATGAGCAGTTCTTC. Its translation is CSAAGGLSSYNEQFF.

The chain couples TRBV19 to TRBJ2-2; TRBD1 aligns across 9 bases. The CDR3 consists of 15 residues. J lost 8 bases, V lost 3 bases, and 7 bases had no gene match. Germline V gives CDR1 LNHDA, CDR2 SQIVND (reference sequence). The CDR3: CASSISGTGLGELFF. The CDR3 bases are TGTGCCAGTAGTATCTCCGGGACAGGGTTAGGGGAGCTGTTTTTT.

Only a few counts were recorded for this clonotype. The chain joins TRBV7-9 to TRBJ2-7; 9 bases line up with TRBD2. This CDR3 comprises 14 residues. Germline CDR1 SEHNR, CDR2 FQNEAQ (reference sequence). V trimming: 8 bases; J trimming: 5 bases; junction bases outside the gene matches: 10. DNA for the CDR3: TGTGCCAGCGCTATAGCGGGAGTTAAGGACGAGCAGTACTTC. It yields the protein CASAIAGVKDEQYF.

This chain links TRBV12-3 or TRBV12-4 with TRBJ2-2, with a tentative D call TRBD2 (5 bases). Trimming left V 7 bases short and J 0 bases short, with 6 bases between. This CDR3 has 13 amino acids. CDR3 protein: CASTGANTGELFF. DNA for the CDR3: TGTGCCAGCACCGGGGCGAACACCGGGGAGCTGTTTTTT.

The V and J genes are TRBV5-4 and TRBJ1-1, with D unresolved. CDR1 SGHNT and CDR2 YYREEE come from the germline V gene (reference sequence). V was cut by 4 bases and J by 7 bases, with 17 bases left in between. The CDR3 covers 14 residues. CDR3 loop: CASSPGPREGEAFF. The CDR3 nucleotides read TGTGCCAGCAGCCCTGGGCCAAGGGAAGGTGAAGCTTTCTTT.

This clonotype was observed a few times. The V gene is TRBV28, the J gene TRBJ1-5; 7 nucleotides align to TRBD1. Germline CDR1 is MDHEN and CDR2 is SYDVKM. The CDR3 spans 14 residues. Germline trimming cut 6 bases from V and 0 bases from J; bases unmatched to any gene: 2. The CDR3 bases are TGTGCCAGCAGAACAGGGGCTAGCAATCAGCCCCAGCATTTT. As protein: CASRTGASNQPQHF. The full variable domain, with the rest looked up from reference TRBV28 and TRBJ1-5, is DVKVTQSSRYLVKRTGEKVFLECVQDMDHENMFWYRQDPGLGLRLIYFSYDVKMKEKGDIPEGYSVSREKKERFSLILESASTNQTSMYLCASRTGASNQPQHFGDGTRLSIL.

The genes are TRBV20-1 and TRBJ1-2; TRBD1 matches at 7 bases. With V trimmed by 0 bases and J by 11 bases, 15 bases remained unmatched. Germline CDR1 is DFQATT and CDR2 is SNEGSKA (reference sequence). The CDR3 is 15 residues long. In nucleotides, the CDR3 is TGCAGTGCTAGAGATCAGGGCGGCACAGGGGAGGGTTACACCTTC. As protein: CSARDQGGTGEGYTF.

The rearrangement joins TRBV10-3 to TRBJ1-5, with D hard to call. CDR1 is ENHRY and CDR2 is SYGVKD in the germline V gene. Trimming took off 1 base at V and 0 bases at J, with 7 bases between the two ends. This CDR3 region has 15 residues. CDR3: CAISEFITSNQPQHF. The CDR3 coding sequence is TGTGCCATCAGTGAGTTTATTACTAGCAATCAGCCCCAGCATTTT.

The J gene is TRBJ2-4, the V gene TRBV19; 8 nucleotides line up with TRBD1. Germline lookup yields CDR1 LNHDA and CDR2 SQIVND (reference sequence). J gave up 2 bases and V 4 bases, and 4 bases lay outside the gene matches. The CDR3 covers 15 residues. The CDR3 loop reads CASSKTGGTKNIQYF. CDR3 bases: TGTGCCAGTAGTAAAACAGGGGGAACCAAAAACATTCAGTACTTC.

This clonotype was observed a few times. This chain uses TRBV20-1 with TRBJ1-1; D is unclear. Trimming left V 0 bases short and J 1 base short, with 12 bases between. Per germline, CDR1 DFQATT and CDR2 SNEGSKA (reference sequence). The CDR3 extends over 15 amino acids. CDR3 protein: CSARDPGGSNTEAFF. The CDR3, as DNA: TGCAGTGCTAGAGATCCGGGAGGGTCGAACACTGAAGCTTTCTTT.

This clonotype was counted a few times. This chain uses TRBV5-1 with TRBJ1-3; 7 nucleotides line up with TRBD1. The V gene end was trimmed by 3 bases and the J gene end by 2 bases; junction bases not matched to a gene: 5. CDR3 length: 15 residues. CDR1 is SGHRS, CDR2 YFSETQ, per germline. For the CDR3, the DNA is TGCGCCAGCAGCTCCAACAGGGGCCCTGGAAACACCATATATTTT. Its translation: CASSSNRGPGNTIYF.

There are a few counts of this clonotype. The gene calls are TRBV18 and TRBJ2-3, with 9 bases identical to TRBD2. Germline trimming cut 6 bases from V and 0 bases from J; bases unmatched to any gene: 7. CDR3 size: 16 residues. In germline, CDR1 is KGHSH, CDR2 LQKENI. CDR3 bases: TGTGCCAGCTCCGACTTGGCGGGGGGGAGCACAGATACGCAGTATTTT. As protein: CASSDLAGGSTDTQYF.